Sequencing of this TCR beta chain was carried out in a study of blood T cell repertoires in COVID-19. About the research overall: Sites in the United States, Italy and Spain provided acute and convalescent COVID-19 samples. PBMCs, B-cell-depleted T cells, or T cells provided the cDNA or gDNA that made up the material.

The CDR3 has 16 residues. The V gene end was trimmed by 6 bases and the J gene end by 4 bases; junction bases not matched to a gene: 10. The germline gives CDR1 MDHEN, CDR2 SYDVKM. Original data processing: Estimation of nucleated cell counts was performed using reference gene primer amplification. The assay was immunoSEQ multiplex PCR, and TCRdb's table has in-frame clones only and misses some. The V and J calls and clone size come from that table; D and trimming were worked out from the DNA. The sample includes 200,000 to 300,000 clones, approximately 86% of them seen just once. Sequenced: peripheral blood. This sequence was found in a woman aged 60-70 years with COVID-19, enrolled during active disease. The V call is TRBV28, the J call TRBJ1-2; 11 positions agree with TRBD1. In DNA, the CDR3 is TGTGCCAGCAGGGTATCCGGGACAGGGGGAGGCTATGGCTACACCTTC. Translating gives CASRVSGTGGGYGYTF.